Listed here is a single T cell receptor (beta chain). Germline V CDR1 and CDR2: SNHLY, FYNNEI. V lost 4 bases and J lost 4, with 10 bases in between. This CDR3 has 13 residues. The sample originates from a study of T cells in Graves' hyperthyroidism and ophthalmopathy. Researchers took RNA transcripts and amplified the TCR beta CDR3 regions from them. During a first-round RT-PCR of the TCR CDR3, the HTBI primer set was used. One entry per CDR3 protein results from TCRdb running MiXCR on the multiplex PCR reads. The sample gives hundreds of thousands of distinct CDR3 sequences, around 40% of which show up once; 31% is in the top ten.

Sequencing input: blood. The receptor was isolated from a woman between 40 and 55 years old with Graves' hyperthyroidism. The V and J genes are TRBV2 and TRBJ1-2; D gene uncertain. In DNA, the CDR3 is TGTGCCAGCAGTGTAAAAGCGATCTATGGCTACACCTTC. It translates to CASSVKAIYGYTF.